This T cell receptor (beta chain) comes out of a study of radiation and T cells in renal cell carcinoma. Of note for this clone: Antigen: not known.

CDR1 and CDR2 (germline): LNHDA, SQIVND (reference sequence). This CDR3 is built from 13 residues. Deletions cut 6 bases from V and 2 bases from J, with 11 bases between. This table comes from immunoSEQ multiplex PCR, and its TCRdb copy is limited to in-frame clones, with some not included. Altogether about 150,000 clones are present, around 90% being singletons, with the ten largest covering 10% to 15%. Time point described: blood 2 weeks post-SBRT. Treatment here: 15 Gy SBRT to primary tumor, nephrectomy 4 weeks later. Study outcomes and limitations: Top tumor clonotypes rose in blood 2 weeks post-radiation, then contracted.

This sequence was found in a woman aged 50 to 65 with renal cell carcinoma. Sequenced here: blood, sampled from a patient whose treatment included radiotherapy and nephrectomy. The rearrangement uses TRBV19 and TRBJ2-7; possible D gene TRBD2, 5 bases. For the CDR3, the DNA is TGTGCCAGTAGAGGACTTCCTACCTACGAGCAGTACTTC. It is translated as CASRGLPTYEQYF. The full variable domain, with the rest looked up from reference TRBV19 and TRBJ2-7, is DGGITQSPKYLFRKEGQNVTLSCEQNLNHDAMYWYRQDPGQGLRLIYYSQIVNDFQKGDIAEGYSVSREKKESFPLTVTSAQKNPTAFYLCASRGLPTYEQYFGPGTRLTVT.